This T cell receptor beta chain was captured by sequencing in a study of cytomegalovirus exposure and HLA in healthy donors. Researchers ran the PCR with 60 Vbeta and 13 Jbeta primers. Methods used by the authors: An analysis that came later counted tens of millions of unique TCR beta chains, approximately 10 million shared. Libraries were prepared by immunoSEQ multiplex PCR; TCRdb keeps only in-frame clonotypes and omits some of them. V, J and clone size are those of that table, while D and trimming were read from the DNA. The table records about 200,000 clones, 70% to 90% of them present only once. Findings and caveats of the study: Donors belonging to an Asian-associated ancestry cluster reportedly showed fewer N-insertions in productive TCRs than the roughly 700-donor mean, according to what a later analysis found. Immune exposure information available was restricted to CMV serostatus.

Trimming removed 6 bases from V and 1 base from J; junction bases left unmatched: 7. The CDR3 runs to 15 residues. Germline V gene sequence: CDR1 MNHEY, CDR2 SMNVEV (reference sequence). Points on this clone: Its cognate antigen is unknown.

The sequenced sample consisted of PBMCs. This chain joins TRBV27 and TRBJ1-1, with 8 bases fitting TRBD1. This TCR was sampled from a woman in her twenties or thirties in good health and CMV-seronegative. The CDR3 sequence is CASRGTGPGNTEAFF. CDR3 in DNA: TGTGCCAGCAGGGGGACAGGACCGGGGAACACTGAAGCTTTCTTT.